A selection of T cell receptor beta chains follows, all from one sample in a study of T cell repertoires in cytomegalovirus infection. TCRdb re-called the reads through MiXCR, storing one row per CDR3 protein. This sample carries 300,000 to 400,000 distinct CDR3 sequences, around 18% of them seen once, and the ten largest clones take roughly 8.7%. The sequenced sample consisted of PBMCs. Source of these receptors: a human donor in good health (CMV status not recorded). Some clones in this sample may be carry-over from other donors' samples. Each CDR3 is given with its conserved first and last residue. A D gene is named only where the DNA matches it firmly. The size entry is marked missing in some rows and otherwise reads once, few, many or a size class.

V,J,size,D,DNA,CDR3
TRBV27,TRBJ2-7,-,-,TGTGCCAGCAGTTTGGACGGAGGAGGGTGGTACGAGCAGTACTTC,CASSLDGGGWYEQYF
TRBV7-2,TRBJ1-6,many,-,TGTGCCAGCAGCCCCAAGACTCTTAATTCACCCCTCCACTTT,CASSPKTLNSPLHF
TRBV20-1,TRBJ2-1,-,TRBD2,TGCAGTGCGCAAGATCTAGCGGGGGTCTACAATGAGCAGTTCTTC,CSAQDLAGVYNEQFF
TRBV28,TRBJ1-5,many,-,TGTGCCAGCAGTTTGTGGACCTCTAATAGCAATCAGCCCCAGCATTTT,CASSLWTSNSNQPQHF
TRBV4-1,TRBJ2-5,-,TRBD1,TGCGCCAGCAGCCAGACGGACAGGTCGAAGCAAGAGACCCAGTACTTC,CASSQTDRSKQETQYF
TRBV27,TRBJ2-5,-,TRBD2,TGTGCCAGCAGCGCCCAATCTAGCGGGGGGACGGAGACCCAGTACTTC,CASSAQSSGGTETQYF
TRBV20-1,TRBJ1-2,-,-,TGCAGTGCGGGGTCAGACAACTATGGCTACACCTTC,CSAGSDNYGYTF
TRBV12-3/TRBV12-4,TRBJ2-1,-,TRBD1,TGTGCCAGCAGCCCACGTTGGACAGGAACTAATGGTGAGCAGTTCTTC,CASSPRWTGTNGEQFF
TRBV10-3,TRBJ2-7,few,-,TGTGCCACAGCTACGGACGGAGTAACCTACGAGCAGTACTTC,CATATDGVTYEQYF
TRBV7-2,TRBJ1-5,many,-,TGTGCCAGCAGCTTAGGCAGGGTTGGCAATCAGCCCCAGCATTTT,CASSLGRVGNQPQHF
TRBV12-3/TRBV12-4,TRBJ2-5,-,-,TGTGCCAGCAGTCCCCCTGGGTACCAAGAGACCCAGTACTTC,CASSPPGYQETQYF
TRBV5-5,TRBJ1-6,-,-,TGTGCCAGCAGCTTGGAAACACAGAGGACATCCTATAATTCACCCCTCCACTTT,CASSLETQRTSYNSPLHF
TRBV6-4,TRBJ2-1,many,TRBD2,TGTGCCAGCAGTGACTTAGCGGGAGGACGAGAGCAGTTCTTC,CASSDLAGGREQFF
TRBV7-2,TRBJ1-3,many,TRBD1,TGTGCCAGCAGCTCGCTACTAACAGGGGTTGGAAACACCATATATTTT,CASSSLLTGVGNTIYF
TRBV18,TRBJ1-4,few,-,TGTGCCAGCTCACCGTTCGGTGCAACTAATGAAAAACTGTTTTTT,CASSPFGATNEKLFF
TRBV6-2/TRBV6-3,TRBJ2-3,-,-,TGTGCCAGCAGGTCCCTCGACAGGGCGGGGACAGATACGCAGTATTTT,CASRSLDRAGTDTQYF
TRBV29-1,TRBJ2-1,-,-,TGCAGCGTACTAGCTCCGAATGAGCAGTTCTTC,CSVLAPNEQFF
TRBV6-2/TRBV6-3,TRBJ1-1,many,TRBD1,TGTGCCAGCAGTTCTCCCGGACAGGGGACTGAAGCTTTCTTT,CASSSPGQGTEAFF
TRBV7-8,TRBJ2-7,many,TRBD2,TGTGCCAGCGGCTCCGCCCGAGCGGGGGGGCTCCACGAGCAGTACTTC,CASGSARAGGLHEQYF
TRBV2,TRBJ1-5,few,TRBD1,TGTGCCAGCAGTCGACAGGGGGGATTGAGCAATCAGCCCCAGCATTTT,CASSRQGGLSNQPQHF
TRBV20-1,TRBJ2-7,many,-,TGCAGTGCTAGAGACGGGGGAGGGGGTCCCACCGAATTCTCCTACGAGCAGTACTTC,CSARDGGGGPTEFSYEQYF
TRBV20-1,TRBJ2-1,few,-,TGCAGTGGCCTACAACAGGTGTCGACGAATGAGCAGTTCTTC,CSGLQQVSTNEQFF
TRBV6-6,TRBJ2-5,many,TRBD2,TGTGCCAGCAGCGGGAGGCCAGCCGGTGAGACCCAGTACTTC,CASSGRPAGETQYF
TRBV6-5,TRBJ2-1,many,TRBD1,TGTGCCAGCAGTTACTCGAACCCCTTTTACCGGGACAGGTCCCCCTCAACCCTGCAGTTCTTC,CASSYSNPFYRDRSPSTLQFF
TRBV11-2,TRBJ1-1,many,-,TGTGCCAGCAGCTCCCAAATAAACACTGAAGCTTTCTTT,CASSSQINTEAFF
TRBV15,TRBJ2-7,few,TRBD2,TGTGCCACCAGGAGGGGGACAACCAGACTAGCGGGAGCGATGGAGCAGTACTTC,CATRRGTTRLAGAMEQYF
TRBV15,TRBJ1-2,few,-,TGTGCCACCAGCAGTTACCGGGCTAACTATGGCTACACCTTC,CATSSYRANYGYTF
TRBV28,TRBJ1-1,few,-,TGTGCCAGCACCCTAGCGGGGGTAGGAACTGAAGCTTTCTTT,CASTLAGVGTEAFF
TRBV7-8,TRBJ2-5,few,TRBD2,TGTGCCAGCAGCTTAGCGGGGGGGGTCGGGTATAGTTTTCTGGGGACCCAGTACTTC,CASSLAGGVGYSFLGTQYF
TRBV28,TRBJ2-4,-,TRBD1,TGTGCCAGTCGCCCGGGACAGGGGCCTCGGAACATTCAGTACTTC,CASRPGQGPRNIQYF
TRBV6-2/TRBV6-3,TRBJ1-2,-,-,TGTGCCAGCAGTTACCGGCAGAACTATGGCTACACCTTC,CASSYRQNYGYTF
TRBV3-1,TRBJ1-1,-,-,TGTGCCAGCAGCGACTGGGGGTCTAACACTGAAGCTTTCTTT,CASSDWGSNTEAFF
TRBV7-8,TRBJ2-7,many,-,TGTGCCAGCAGCTTAGCGGCAGGCTACTACGAGCAGTACTTC,CASSLAAGYYEQYF
TRBV12-5,TRBJ1-1,-,-,TGTGCTAGTGCCTGGGGGAACACTGAAGCTTTCTTT,CASAWGNTEAFF
TRBV19,TRBJ2-1,few,TRBD2,TGTGCCAGTAGTCATAGCGGGAGTCGCAAGGATGAGCAGTTCTTC,CASSHSGSRKDEQFF
TRBV6-2/TRBV6-3,TRBJ1-5,few,TRBD1,TGTGCCAGCAGACTAACAGGGGGCCGGATTGGCAATCAGCCCCAGCATTTT,CASRLTGGRIGNQPQHF
TRBV28,TRBJ2-4,few,TRBD2,TGTGCCAGCAGGGGGGGGGGAACCAAAAACATTCAGTACTTC,CASRGGGTKNIQYF
TRBV28,TRBJ1-3,-,TRBD1,TGTGCCAGCAGTCCTGGGACAGGCCCTTTTGTGGGAAACACCATATATTTT,CASSPGTGPFVGNTIYF
TRBV27,TRBJ2-1,many,TRBD2,TGTGCCAGCAGCCCCGGGACTAGCGGGGACAATGAGCAGTTCTTC,CASSPGTSGDNEQFF
TRBV12-3/TRBV12-4,TRBJ2-7,many,TRBD2,TGTGCCAGCAGGAGGACTAGCGGGAGACATGAGCAGTACTTC,CASRRTSGRHEQYF
TRBV4-1,TRBJ2-5,many,-,TGCGCCAGCAGCCAAGTGACAGGCTATCAAGAGACCCAGTACTTC,CASSQVTGYQETQYF
TRBV7-2,TRBJ2-1,many,-,TGTGCCAGCAGCCCACGTTTAAATGAGCAGTTCTTC,CASSPRLNEQFF
TRBV7-9,TRBJ2-3,-,-,TGTGCCAGCAGCTTCGAGGGGGAGGAAAGAGATACGCAGTATTTT,CASSFEGEERDTQYF
TRBV25-1,TRBJ1-3,-,-,TGTGCCAGCAGTTCAACAGGGTTCCAATCGAACACCATATATTTT,CASSSTGFQSNTIYF